This T cell receptor (beta chain) was sequenced during a study of blood T cell repertoires in COVID-19. Study summary: The United States, Italy and Spain were the sources of the acute and convalescent COVID-19 samples. T cells, B-cell-depleted T cells, or PBMCs provided the cDNA or gDNA that served as material.

This clone was detected only once. Authors' methods: Amplification from reference gene primers served as the basis for estimated nucleated cell counts. Measured with immunoSEQ multiplex PCR; TCRdb has only the in-frame clones, and not every one. The DNA gave D and trimming, while V, J and clone size come from that table. This sample carries about 250,000 clones, about 86% of them seen once, and the ten largest clones take around 8.9%. Sequenced input: peripheral blood. The sequence derives from a man between 35 and 55 years old with active or convalescent COVID-19.

CDR3 region: CASSYKRLLSYEQYF. Written as DNA, the CDR3 is TGTGCCAGCAGTTACAAGCGGCTACTCTCCTACGAGCAGTACTTC. The V gene is TRBV6-2 or TRBV6-3, the J gene TRBJ2-7, with D tentatively TRBD2 (5 bases). The V end was cut by 2 bases, the J end by 0 bases, with 11 bases between. CDR1 and CDR2 from the germline V gene are MNHEY and SVGEGT. This CDR3 has 15 residues.